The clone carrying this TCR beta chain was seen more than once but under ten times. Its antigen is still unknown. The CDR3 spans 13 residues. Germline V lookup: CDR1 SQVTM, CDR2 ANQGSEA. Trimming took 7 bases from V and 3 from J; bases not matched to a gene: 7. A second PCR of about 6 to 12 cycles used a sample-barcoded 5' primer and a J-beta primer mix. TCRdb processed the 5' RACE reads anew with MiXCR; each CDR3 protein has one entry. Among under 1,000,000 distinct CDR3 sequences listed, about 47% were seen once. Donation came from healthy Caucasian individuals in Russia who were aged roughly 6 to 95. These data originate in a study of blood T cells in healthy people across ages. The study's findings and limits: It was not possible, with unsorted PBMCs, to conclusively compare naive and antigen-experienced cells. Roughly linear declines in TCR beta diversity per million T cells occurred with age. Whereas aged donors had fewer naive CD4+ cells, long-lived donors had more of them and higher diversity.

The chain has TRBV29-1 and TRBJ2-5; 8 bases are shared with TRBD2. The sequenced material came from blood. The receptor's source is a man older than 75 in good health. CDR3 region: CSAQSAGEETQYF. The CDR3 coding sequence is TGCAGCGCTCAGTCAGCGGGAGAAGAGACCCAGTACTTC.